The present TCR beta chain was sequenced within a study of T cells expressing NK-cell markers. Study overall: Seven HCMV-seropositive donors and one seronegative donor made up the eight sequenced donors.

Reprocessing the 5' RACE reads, TCRdb reports a single entry for every CDR3 protein and omits DNA. Recorded for this sample: 200,000 to 300,000 distinct CDR3 sequences. The germline CDR1 and CDR2 sequences are SGHVS and FNYEAQ. The CDR3 loop spans 17 amino acids. The TCR sequence derives from a woman between 18 and 75 years old in good health. What was sequenced was blood T cells: a sorted CD56 or NKG2C T cell subset, CD4+ or CD8+ T cells, or bulk PBMC T cells (not recorded which). The V and J genes are TRBV7-6 and TRBJ2-1; no DNA is available, so the TRBD2 call from TCRdb remains unchecked. The CDR3 loop reads CASSLRTSGETYNEQFF.